Listed below are T cell receptor beta chains from one sample, sequenced in a study of blood T cells in healthy people across ages. TCRdb called the 5' RACE reads again in MiXCR, with one record for every CDR3 protein. The table lists under 2,000,000 distinct CDR3 sequences, about 49% of them singletons. Sample: blood. These receptors were obtained from a woman between 40 and 55 years old in good health. Each CDR3 is given with its conserved first and last residue. The order of the fields is V gene, D gene, J gene, clone size, CDR3 DNA, CDR3 protein. D genes are given only for firm matches. Clone size appears in some rows only: once, few, many, or a class for an expanded clone.

TRBV5-5	-	TRBJ2-1	-	TGTGCCAGCTCCTTAGGGGGGGGGTGGAATGAGCAGTTCTTC	CASSLGGGWNEQFF
TRBV21-1	-	TRBJ2-5	-	TGTGCCAGCAGCAAAGTGAGGGGAGGGGTGAAATGTGGAGAGACCCAGTACTTC	CASSKVRGGVKCGETQYF
TRBV6-5	-	TRBJ2-6	-	TGTGCCAGCAGTGCCTCCGGGACGAGGGACGTCCTGACTTTC	CASSASGTRDVLTF
TRBV10-3	TRBD1	TRBJ2-7	few	TGTGCCATCAGTGAGGGACAGGACGACTCCTACGAGCAGTACTTC	CAISEGQDDSYEQYF
TRBV20-1	-	TRBJ2-5	few	TGCAGTGCGCCCGTTTCGGGGCGTGAGACCCAGTACTTC	CSAPVSGRETQYF
TRBV4-3	-	TRBJ2-1	-	TGCGCCAGCAGCCAAGTTGAATTCGGAAAAATCTCCTACAATGAGCAGTTCTTC	CASSQVEFGKISYNEQFF
TRBV5-1	TRBD1	TRBJ2-7	-	TGCGCCAGCAGATCCGGGACAGGGAAGGACTACGAGCAGTACTTC	CASRSGTGKDYEQYF
TRBV7-2	TRBD2	TRBJ2-1	few	TGTGCCAGCAGCTCGACTAGCGGGGGGCCTTATGTCGGGCAGTTCTTC	CASSSTSGGPYVGQFF
TRBV6-1	-	TRBJ2-4	-	TGTGCCAGCAGTGAAGCGCGCGGAGCACAGTACTTC	CASSEARGAQYF
TRBV3-1	-	TRBJ2-7	-	TGTGCCAGCAGCCGCGGGGAAGGGGACTACGAGCAGTACTTC	CASSRGEGDYEQYF
TRBV27	-	TRBJ2-6	-	TGTGCCAGCAGACCGGGACAAATAAGCTCTGGGGCCAACGTCCTGACTTTC	CASRPGQISSGANVLTF
TRBV7-9	-	TRBJ1-2	-	TGTGCCAGCAGCTTCGGGTTGACGGACTATGGCTACACCTTC	CASSFGLTDYGYTF
TRBV20-1	-	TRBJ1-2	-	TGCAGTGCTAGAGCGAGCGGGCGGGGGGGTTTGGGCTACACCTTC	CSARASGRGGLGYTF
TRBV11-1	TRBD2	TRBJ2-1	few	TGTGCCAGCAGCTCCCGAACTAGCGGGGGGGCATATGAGCAGTTCTTC	CASSSRTSGGAYEQFF
TRBV2	-	TRBJ2-5	-	TGTGCCAGCAAACCGCTAGTGACCCCCCAAGAGACCCAGTACTTC	CASKPLVTPQETQYF
TRBV2	TRBD1	TRBJ1-2	once	TGTGCCTGCAGGGGGGACGGTTCGCTCTATGGCTACACCTTC	CACRGDGSLYGYTF
TRBV11-1	TRBD1	TRBJ1-1	-	TGTGCCAGCACTCCAGGGGGACCGAACACTGAAGCTTTCTTT	CASTPGGPNTEAFF
TRBV20-1	TRBD2	TRBJ2-2	few	TGCAGTGCTAGACTAGCGGGGAGCGACACCGGGGAGCTGTTTTTT	CSARLAGSDTGELFF
TRBV20-1	-	TRBJ2-1	-	TGCAGTGCTAGAGGCCCAGTCGGGTACAATGAGCAGTTCTTC	CSARGPVGYNEQFF
TRBV20-1	TRBD2	TRBJ2-5	-	TGCAGTGCCGCGGAGGGACTAGCGGACCCCCAAGAGACCCAGTACTTC	CSAAEGLADPQETQYF
TRBV11-2	-	TRBJ2-1	-	TGTGCCAGCAGCTCCCTACCGGCTCCACTCAATGAGCAGTTCTTC	CASSSLPAPLNEQFF
TRBV7-9	-	TRBJ2-7	-	TGTGCCAGCAGCATCGAGATCCGATACAATGAGCAGTACTTC	CASSIEIRYNEQYF
TRBV24-1	-	TRBJ1-5	few	TGTGCCACCGGGGTCCATCAGCCCCAGCATTTT	CATGVHQPQHF
TRBV15	TRBD1	TRBJ1-2	-	TGTGCCACCAGCAGGAGAGAGACAGGGAATTATGGCTACACCTTC	CATSRRETGNYGYTF
TRBV29-1	-	TRBJ1-4	-	TGCAGCGTTGTGGGGGATGCTAATGAAAAACTGTTTTTT	CSVVGDANEKLFF
TRBV6-5	-	TRBJ2-4	-	TGTGCCAGCAGTTCATCCGACAGTCCCGAAAACATTCAGTACTTC	CASSSSDSPENIQYF
TRBV6-5	-	TRBJ1-5	-	TGTGCCAGCAGTTACGGGCAGAGGGGGAGCAATCAGCCCCAGCATTTT	CASSYGQRGSNQPQHF
TRBV28	TRBD2	TRBJ2-1	-	TGTGCCAGCAGTGGTGGGACTATCACCAATGAGCAGTTCTTC	CASSGGTITNEQFF
TRBV9	TRBD1	TRBJ1-6	-	TGTGCCAGCACCAGGACAGGCTCCTATAATTCACCCCTCCACTTT	CASTRTGSYNSPLHF
TRBV6-2/TRBV6-3	TRBD1	TRBJ1-2	-	TGTGCCAGCAGTGGACCGGGACAGGGTTTCTATGGCTACACCTTC	CASSGPGQGFYGYTF
TRBV27	-	TRBJ2-4	-	TGTGCCAGCAGTTGGGGGGCGCGGGAGCAGTACTTC	CASSWGAREQYF
TRBV10-2	TRBD1	TRBJ1-5	-	TGCGCCACTCTCGACAGGGCCAATCAGCCCCAGCATTTT	CATLDRANQPQHF
TRBV20-1	TRBD2	TRBJ2-7	-	TGCAGTGCCCCCGGGACTAGCTCCTACGAGCAGTACTTC	CSAPGTSSYEQYF
TRBV6-5	-	TRBJ2-3	few	TGTGCCAGCAGGCGTAAACCCGGGAGCACAGATACGCAGTATTTT	CASRRKPGSTDTQYF
TRBV20-1	-	TRBJ1-1	-	TGCAGCGAGTTTGGGAACACTGAAGCTTTCTTT	CSEFGNTEAFF
TRBV6-2/TRBV6-3	-	TRBJ2-7	-	TGTGCCAGCAGCAAGTTGAACTACGAGCAGTACTTC	CASSKLNYEQYF
TRBV9	TRBD1	TRBJ1-2	-	TGTGCCAGCAGCGTAGGGGTAAGGGGACAGGAACCTTATGGCTACACCTTC	CASSVGVRGQEPYGYTF
TRBV19	TRBD2	TRBJ2-1	-	TGTGCCAGTAGTATAGGGCGGGGGGGCTCCAATGAGCAGTTCTTC	CASSIGRGGSNEQFF
TRBV10-3	-	TRBJ2-3	-	TGTGCCATCAGTGACGACCCGGGTAATACGCAGTATTTT	CAISDDPGNTQYF